A single TCR beta chain is shown here with its context. Profiled with immunoSEQ multiplex PCR; TCRdb holds only in-frame clones, not every one. The sample contains about 450,000 clones, around 75% of which appear only once. This specimen belongs to a study of shared clonotypes between healthy human individuals. The germline CDR1 and CDR2 sequences are SEHNR and FQNEAQ (reference sequence). Trimming removed 1 base from V and 0 bases from J, with 5 bases in between. This CDR3 spans 14 amino acids. V usage is TRBV7-9 and J usage is TRBJ2-3; D gene ambiguous. The clonotype originates from a woman aged 40 to 50 in good health. Some clones in this sample may be carry-over from other donors' samples. Material: PBMCs. The CDR3 loop is CASSLVQSTDTQYF. Here the CDR3 DNA reads TGTGCCAGCAGCTTAGTACAAAGCACAGATACGCAGTATTTT.